A single T cell receptor beta chain is shown here with its context. It has no known antigen specificity. The junction departs from the called germline gene at one end, perhaps through a read error. The sample belongs to a study of T-cell memory formation after mild COVID-19 (dated by TCRdb to the early 2020s). Notes on the research overall: TCR sequence clusters from the two donors were found to be largely donor specific. T-cell clones expanding and contracting after mild COVID-19 in a couple of donors were tracked by longitudinal TCRalpha and TCRbeta repertoire sequencing. Two young, previously healthy adult volunteers made up the cohort, one male and one female. Findings and caveats that apply to the study as a whole: Only two mild cases were covered in the study, and larger cohorts including severe cases with pre-infection samples were considered necessary. The second-wave clones that peaked on day 37 were not confirmed to be SARS-CoV-2 specific. Contracting CD4+ clones appeared mostly in the CM and EM memory subsets, whereas CD8+ clones were enriched in EMRA. Some responding clones were detected in pre-infection memory, which suggested that pre-existing cross-reactive memory T cells had joined the SARS-CoV-2 response. Clones that contracted from day 15 to 85 showed balanced CD4/CD8 phenotypes, whereas a second wave of clones that expanded from day 15 to 37 leaned towards CD4+.

Sequencing instrument: Illumina NovaSeq 6000. TCRalpha and TCRbeta cDNA libraries were constructed by 5'RACE with constant-segment primers, with sample barcodes and unique molecular identifiers being introduced. RNA was extracted from every sample with Trizol reagent. The libraries were amplified in two PCR steps, and the second step added a second sample barcode and Illumina TruSeq adapters. Sequencing of libraries was performed on an Illumina NovaSeq with 2 x 150 bp paired-end reads. Regarding the original processing steps: Reads were demultiplexed and collapsed into UMI-guided consensus sequences with migec v1.2.7. Using mixcr v2.1.11, UMI consensuses were aligned to TRA and TRB V and J templates and then assembled into clonotypes. A clonotype was counted as expanded or contracted only if both edgeR and NoisET called the change significant, with noise models trained on biological replicates. For edgeR calls, a false discovery rate-adjusted p below 0.01 and a log2 fold-change threshold of 1 were applied. As an exploratory analysis of dynamics, max-normalized trajectories of the 1000 most abundant clonotypes were examined with PCA combined with hierarchical clustering. Separately sequenced CD4+ and CD8+ repertoires were used to assign a CD4 or CD8 phenotype to each responding clone. TCRdb handled the public reads itself, with Q25 trimming in fastp and clone calling in MiXCR, and kept productive beta chains. Identical CDR3 proteins give one entry, which carries the most common genes and DNA. Here the V and J calls rest on TCRdb's processing, not on the authors' analysis. Present in this sample are approximately 250,000 distinct CDR3 sequences, 16% of which were seen just once. The ten largest clones add up to around 20% of the sample.

CDR1 SGHVS and CDR2 FQNEAQ are derived from the germline V gene. Counted from cysteine to phenylalanine, this CDR3 has 15 amino acids. Solely the CDR3 DNA is kept, with 45 bases framed from the first base. Ficoll-Paque density gradient centrifugation was used to isolate PBMCs. The sample comprised PBMCs or a T cell subset sorted from them (not recorded which). The origin of this receptor is a man aged 18 to 35 who had mild COVID-19 (a few samples of this study predate the infection). The sample titles of this study are shuffled in the database, so cell type and time point are left out; the donor was told from shared clones. The sequence links TRBV7-8 to TRBJ2-3, with TRBD2 as a weak D call on 5 bases. DNA sequence: TGTGCCAGCAGCCTAGCCTCACAGTACACAGATACGCAGTATTTT. Protein translation: CASSLASQYTDTQYF.